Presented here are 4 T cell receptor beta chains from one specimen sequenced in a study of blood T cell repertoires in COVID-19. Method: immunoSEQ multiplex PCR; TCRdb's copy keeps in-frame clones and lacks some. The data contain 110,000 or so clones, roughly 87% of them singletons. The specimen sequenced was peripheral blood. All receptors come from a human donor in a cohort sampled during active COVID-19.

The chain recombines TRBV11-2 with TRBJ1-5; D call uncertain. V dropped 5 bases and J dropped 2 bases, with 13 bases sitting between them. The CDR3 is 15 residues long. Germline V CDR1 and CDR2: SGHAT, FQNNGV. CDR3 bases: TGTGCCAGCAGCACCGGCATGGGAGGCAATCAGCCCCAGCATTTT. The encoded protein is CASSTGMGGNQPQHF.

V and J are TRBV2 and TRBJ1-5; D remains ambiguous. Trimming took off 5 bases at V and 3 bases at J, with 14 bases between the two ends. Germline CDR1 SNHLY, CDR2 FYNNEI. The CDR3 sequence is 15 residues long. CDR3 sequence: CASSLNARDNQPQHF. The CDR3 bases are TGTGCCAGCAGTCTTAACGCTCGGGACAATCAGCCCCAGCATTTT.

The CDR3 region has the DNA TGTGCCAGCAGCGTAGCAGGCAATCAGCCCCAGCATTTT. Its translation is CASSVAGNQPQHF. The chain uses TRBV9 and TRBJ1-5; D remains ambiguous. The CDR3 length is 13 residues. The germline V and J ends were trimmed by 0 bases and 2 bases, with 3 bases remaining between them. Germline lookup yields CDR1 SGDLS and CDR2 YYNGEE.

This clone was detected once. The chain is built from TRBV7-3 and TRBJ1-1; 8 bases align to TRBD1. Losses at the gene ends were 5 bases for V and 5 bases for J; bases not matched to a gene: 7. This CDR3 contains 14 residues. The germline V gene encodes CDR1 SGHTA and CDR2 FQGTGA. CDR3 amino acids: CASSAGQGGTEAFF. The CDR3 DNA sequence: TGTGCCAGCAGCGCTGGACAGGGTGGAACTGAAGCTTTCTTT.